Below, 21 T cell receptor beta chains from the same sample are listed, as sequenced in a study of blood T cell repertoires in COVID-19. TCRdb's copy holds only in-frame clones and misses some; the assay was immunoSEQ multiplex PCR. The sample includes around 260,000 clones, about 90% seen only once; the top ten take around 9.6%. Sequencing used peripheral blood. The receptors come from a woman between 65 and 79 years old with COVID-19, enrolled during active disease.

This rearrangement joins TRBV20-1 to TRBJ1-4; D gene ambiguous. Trimming cost V 3 bases and J 5 bases, with 4 bases left between them. The CDR3 has 11 residues. CDR1 DFQATT and CDR2 SNEGSKA come from the germline V gene (reference sequence). The CDR3 reads CSASPNEKLFF. The CDR3, as DNA: TGCAGTGCTAGCCCGAATGAAAAACTGTTTTTT.

The chain joins TRBV5-1 to TRBJ2-1, with 13 bases aligning to TRBD2. The CDR3 length is 18 residues. Germline trimming cut 4 bases from V and 5 bases from J; bases unmatched to any gene: 12. CDR1 and CDR2 (germline): SGHRS, YFSETQ. DNA of the CDR3: TGCGCCAGCAGCCCGGGACTAGCGGGAAGAGGGGCGGACAATGAGCAGTTCTTC. It encodes CASSPGLAGRGADNEQFF.

V is TRBV7-8 and J is TRBJ1-1, with D maybe TRBD1 (5 bases). CDR1 is SGHVS, CDR2 FQNEAQ, per germline. The CDR3 is made up of 17 amino acids. V was clipped by 1 base and J by 1 base, with 16 bases between them. The CDR3 DNA reads as TGTGCCAGCAGCTTAGTTGGCACACTCGGGGGGAACACTGAAGCTTTCTTT. It is translated as CASSLVGTLGGNTEAFF.

The chain couples TRBV28 to TRBJ1-4, with 7 bases that match TRBD1. With 9 bases clipped from V and 15 bases from J, the junction kept 7 bases outside the gene matches. The CDR3 consists of 10 residues. The V gene's germline CDR1 is MDHEN and CDR2 SYDVKM. Here the CDR3 reads CASTGTDMFF. CDR3 bases: TGTGCCAGTACCGGGACAGACATGTTTTTT. The variable domain in full, completed from reference TRBV28 and TRBJ1-4, reads DVKVTQSSRYLVKRTGEKVFLECVQDMDHENMFWYRQDPGLGLRLIYFSYDVKMKEKGDIPEGYSVSREKKERFSLILESASTNQTSMYLCASTGTDMFFGSGTQLSVL.

The CDR3 DNA is TGTGCCAGTAGTATAGGCAGGTCCTACGAGCAGTACTTC. Its protein is CASSIGRSYEQYF. This chain connects TRBV19 to TRBJ2-7; D remains ambiguous. The CDR3 extends over 13 amino acids. CDR1 LNHDA and CDR2 SQIVND come from the germline V gene (reference sequence). The V end lost 1 base, the J end lost 1 base, and 5 bases lay between the germline ends.

The chain uses TRBV30 and TRBJ2-1, with 8 bases fitting TRBD2. Germline V gene lookup returns CDR1 GTSNPN and CDR2 SVGIG (reference sequence). Trimming took 4 bases from V and 2 from J; bases not matched to a gene: 1. The CDR3 has 13 amino acids. CDR3 DNA sequence: TGTGCCTGGACGGGGGGGCCCTACAATGAGCAGTTCTTC. It encodes CAWTGGPYNEQFF.

CDR3 sequence (DNA): TGTGCCAGCAGTGAAGTTAGGGGAATCGAGACCCAGTACTTC. This translates into CASSEVRGIETQYF. The chain carries TRBV6-1 and TRBJ2-5; tentatively, D is TRBD1 (5 bases). The CDR3 extends over 14 amino acids. Germline V gives CDR1 MNHNS, CDR2 SASEGT. The ends were cut back, 1 base at V and 5 bases at J, with 11 bases in the middle.

The rearrangement links TRBV29-1 to TRBJ2-1, with D possibly TRBD1 on 5 matching bases. The V and J ends lost 3 bases and 4 bases respectively, with 7 bases between them. The germline V gene encodes CDR1 SQVTM and CDR2 ANQGSEA. This CDR3 is 12 amino acids long. The CDR3 region is CSVEAGYNEQFF. As DNA, the CDR3 is TGCAGCGTTGAGGCAGGGTACAATGAGCAGTTCTTC.

The rearrangement uses TRBV4-1 and TRBJ2-7; 8 positions agree with TRBD2. Unmatched junction bases numbered 3, after V lost 2 bases and J lost 3 bases. The CDR3 loop spans 14 amino acids. CDR1 and CDR2 from the germline V gene are MGHRA and YSYEKL. CDR3 bases: TGCGCCAGCAGCCAAAAACTAGCGGACTACGAGCAGTACTTC. Protein product: CASSQKLADYEQYF.

The chain links TRBV4-3 to TRBJ1-6, with 8 bases matching TRBD1. V was clipped by 0 bases and J by 10 bases; unmatched bases: 8. CDR1 LGHNA and CDR2 YSLEER come from the germline V gene. The CDR3 covers 16 residues. CDR3: CASSQEWRTGGSPLHF. CDR3 sequence (DNA): TGCGCCAGCAGCCAAGAGTGGAGAACAGGGGGATCACCCCTCCACTTT.

Only a few counts were recorded for this clone. The chain links TRBV30 to TRBJ1-1, with D possibly matching TRBD1 (6 bases). Trimming shortened V by 3 bases and J by 2 bases, and 13 bases separated the two germline ends. Germline lookup yields CDR1 GTSNPN and CDR2 SVGIG (reference sequence). The CDR3 length is 14 residues. CDR3 nucleotides: TGTGCCTGGAGGTTCCCGGACAGCAACACTGAAGCTTTCTTT. It codes for CAWRFPDSNTEAFF.

The chain combines TRBV4-1 with TRBJ2-5; 8 bases agree with TRBD2. The ends lost 2 bases at V and 5 bases at J; junction bases unmatched: 13. Per germline, CDR1 MGHRA and CDR2 YSYEKL. CDR3 length: 17 residues. The CDR3 nucleotides read TGCGCCAGCAGCCAATTTCCGTCTAGCCGGGAGGGTGAGACCCAGTACTTC. Residues: CASSQFPSSREGETQYF.

The chain joins TRBV10-1 to TRBJ1-5; D gene ambiguous. V lost 2 bases and J lost 3, with 5 bases in between. This CDR3 spans 13 amino acids. Germline CDR1 WNHNN, CDR2 SYGVQD (reference sequence). The CDR3 DNA sequence: TGCGCCAGCAGTGAGGACACCAATCAGCCCCAGCATTTT. Translated: CASSEDTNQPQHF.

The chain joins TRBV27 to TRBJ2-7, with 8 bases identical to TRBD1. Unmatched junction bases numbered 9, after V lost 5 bases and J lost 6 bases. Germline-derived CDR1 and CDR2 are MNHEY and SMNVEV (reference sequence). This CDR3 is built from 14 residues. CDR3 DNA sequence: TGTGCCAGCAGTCTAGGACAGGGATTTGGCGAGCAGTACTTC. The encoded protein is CASSLGQGFGEQYF.

V and J are TRBV3-1 (or the pseudogene TRBV3-2) and TRBJ1-2; TRBD1 is a possible D gene (5 bases). CDR1 and CDR2 (germline): LGHDT, YNNKEL (reference sequence). V was cut by 4 bases and J by 0 bases, with 9 bases left in between. The CDR3 length is 14 residues. CDR3 in amino acids: CASSPAGSNYGYTF. CDR3 coding DNA: TGTGCCAGCAGCCCGGCAGGGTCTAACTATGGCTACACCTTC.

The chain's CDR3 is CASSSWTSGQETQYF. CDR3 coding DNA: TGTGCCAGCAGCTCATGGACTAGCGGCCAAGAGACCCAGTACTTC. V gene TRBV5-5 combines with J gene TRBJ2-5; 10 bases fit TRBD2. This CDR3 spans 15 amino acids. Unmatched junction bases numbered 3, after V lost 3 bases and J lost 1 base. Per the germline V gene, CDR1 is SGHKS and CDR2 is YYEKEE (reference sequence).

V and J are TRBV28 and TRBJ1-3; the match to TRBD1 covers 10 bases. The germline CDR1 and CDR2 sequences are MDHEN and SYDVKM. This CDR3 has 17 amino acids. V lost 4 bases, J lost 3 bases, and 9 bases stayed unmatched. This CDR3 reads CASSSPGGTGDGNTIYF. The CDR3 nucleotides read TGTGCCAGCAGTTCGCCGGGTGGGACAGGGGATGGAAACACCATATATTTT.

The V gene is TRBV30, the J gene TRBJ2-5, with a possible D match to TRBD2 (5 bases). Germline V gene lookup returns CDR1 GTSNPN and CDR2 SVGIG (reference sequence). V shed 6 bases and J shed 9 bases, with 20 bases lying between them. This CDR3 is built from 13 residues. The CDR3 DNA reads TGTGCCTGCTTAGGGAGAGGGTTGAGGTCCCAGTACTTC. As protein: CACLGRGLRSQYF.

The chain links TRBV5-4 to TRBJ2-1; 9 bases line up with TRBD1. V was pared by 5 bases and J by 9 bases, with 12 bases of the junction left unmatched. The CDR3 sequence is 15 residues long. Germline CDR1 is SGHNT and CDR2 is YYREEE (reference sequence). The CDR3 nucleotides read TGTGCCAGCAGAAATCGGGACAGGGTATTAGGTGAGCAGTTCTTC. Translation gives CASRNRDRVLGEQFF.

The chain recombines TRBV27 with TRBJ1-6, with D possibly TRBD1 on 5 matching bases. The CDR3 is made up of 16 amino acids. V was clipped by 3 bases and J by 8 bases, with 17 bases between them. Germline assignment: CDR1 MNHEY and CDR2 SMNVEV (reference sequence). CDR3 amino acids: CASSFTGSPGDSPLHF. CDR3 nucleotide sequence: TGTGCCAGCAGTTTCACCGGGTCCCCGGGGGATTCACCCCTCCACTTT.

This chain uses TRBV25-1 with TRBJ1-1; D not resolved. CDR3 length: 14 amino acids. Germline V gene data show CDR1 as MGHDK and CDR2 as SYGVNS. V lost 4 bases to trimming and J lost 4 bases, with 13 bases between them. CDR3 amino acids: CASSVGFGVTEAFF. CDR3 bases: TGTGCCAGCAGTGTGGGCTTCGGGGTCACTGAAGCTTTCTTT.